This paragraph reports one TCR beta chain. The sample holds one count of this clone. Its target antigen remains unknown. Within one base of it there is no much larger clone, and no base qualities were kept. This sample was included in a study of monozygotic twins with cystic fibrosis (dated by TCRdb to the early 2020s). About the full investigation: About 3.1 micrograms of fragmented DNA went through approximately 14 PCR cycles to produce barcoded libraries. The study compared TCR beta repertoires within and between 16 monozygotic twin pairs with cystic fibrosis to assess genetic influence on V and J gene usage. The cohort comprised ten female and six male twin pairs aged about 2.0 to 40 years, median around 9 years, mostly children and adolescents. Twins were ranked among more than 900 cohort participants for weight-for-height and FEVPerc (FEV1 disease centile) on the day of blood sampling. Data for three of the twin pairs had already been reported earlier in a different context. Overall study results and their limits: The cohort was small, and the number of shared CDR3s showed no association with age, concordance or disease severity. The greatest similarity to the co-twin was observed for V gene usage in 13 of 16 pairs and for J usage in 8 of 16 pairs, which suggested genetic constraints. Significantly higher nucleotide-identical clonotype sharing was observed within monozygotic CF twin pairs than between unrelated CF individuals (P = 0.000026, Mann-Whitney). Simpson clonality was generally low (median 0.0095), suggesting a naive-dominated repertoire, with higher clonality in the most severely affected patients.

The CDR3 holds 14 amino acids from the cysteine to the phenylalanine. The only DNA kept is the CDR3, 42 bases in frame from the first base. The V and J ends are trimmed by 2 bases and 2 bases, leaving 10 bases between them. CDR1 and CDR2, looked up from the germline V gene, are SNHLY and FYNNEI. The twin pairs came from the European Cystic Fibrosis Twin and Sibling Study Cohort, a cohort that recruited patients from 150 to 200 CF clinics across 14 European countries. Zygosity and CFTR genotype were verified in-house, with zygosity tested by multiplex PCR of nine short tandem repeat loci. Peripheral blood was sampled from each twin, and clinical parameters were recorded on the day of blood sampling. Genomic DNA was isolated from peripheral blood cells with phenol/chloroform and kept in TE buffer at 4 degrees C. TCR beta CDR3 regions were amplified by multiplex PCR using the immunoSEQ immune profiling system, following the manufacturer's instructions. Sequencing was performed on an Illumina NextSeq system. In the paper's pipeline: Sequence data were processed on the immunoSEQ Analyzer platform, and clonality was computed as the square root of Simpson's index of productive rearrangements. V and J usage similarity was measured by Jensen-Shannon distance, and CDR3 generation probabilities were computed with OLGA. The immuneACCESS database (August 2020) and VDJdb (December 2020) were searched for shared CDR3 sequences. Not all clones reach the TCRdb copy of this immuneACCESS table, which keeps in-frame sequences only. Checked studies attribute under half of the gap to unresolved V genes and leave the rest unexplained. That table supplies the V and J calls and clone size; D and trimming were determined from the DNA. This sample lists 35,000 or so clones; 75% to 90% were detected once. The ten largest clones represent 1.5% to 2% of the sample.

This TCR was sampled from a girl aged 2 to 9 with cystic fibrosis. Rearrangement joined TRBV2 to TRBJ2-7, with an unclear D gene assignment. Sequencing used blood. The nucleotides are TGTGCCAGCAGTGAATCCAGATCCGCCTACGAGCAGTACTTC. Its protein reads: CASSESRSAYEQYF. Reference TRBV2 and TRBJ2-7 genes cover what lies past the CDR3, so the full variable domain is EPEVTQTPSHQVTQMGQEVILRCVPISNHLYFYWYRQILGQKVEFLVSFYNNEISEKSEIFDDQFSVERPDGSNFTLKIRSTKLEDSAMYFCASSESRSAYEQYFGPGTRLTVT.